This entry lists 28 T cell receptor beta chains sequenced from one sample in a study of cytomegalovirus exposure and HLA in healthy donors. PCR primers comprised 60 Vbeta and 13 Jbeta primers. Assay used: immunoSEQ multiplex PCR; TCRdb lists only in-frame clones, some missing. The table has over 100,000 clones, 77% seen once. The sample consisted of PBMCs. The receptor set was obtained from a male donor in good health and CMV-seropositive.

This sequence joins TRBV6-1 and TRBJ2-7, with D possibly matching TRBD1 (6 bases). The germline V gene has CDR1 MNHNS and CDR2 SASEGT. This CDR3 contains 11 residues. Trimming shortened V by 9 bases and J by 2 bases, and 8 bases separated the two germline ends. CDR3 nucleotides: TGTGCCAGTGAGGGGGCCTACGAGCAGTACTTC. As protein: CASEGAYEQYF.

The genes are TRBV7-6 and TRBJ2-1, with a tentative D call TRBD2 (5 bases). Trimming took off 1 base at V and 6 bases at J, with 16 bases between the two ends. Per germline, CDR1 SGHVS and CDR2 FNYEAQ. CDR3 length: 16 amino acids. Written as DNA, the CDR3 is TGTGCCAGCAGCTTAGTGGGTTCGGGATCCGGCAATGAGCAGTTCTTC. Amino acids: CASSLVGSGSGNEQFF.

The rearrangement joins TRBV20-1 to TRBJ2-7, with unresolved D. CDR3 size: 11 residues. Germline loops: CDR1 DFQATT, CDR2 SNEGSKA (reference sequence). V dropped 6 bases and J dropped 7 bases, with 13 bases sitting between them. CDR3 sequence: CSAPVSWEQYF. DNA of the CDR3: TGCAGTGCCCCGGTTTCATGGGAGCAGTACTTC.

The chain uses TRBV6-1 and TRBJ1-5, with D possibly TRBD1 on 6 matching bases. The germline V and J ends were trimmed by 2 bases and 4 bases, with 9 bases remaining between them. Germline lookup yields CDR1 MNHNS and CDR2 SASEGT. The CDR3 loop spans 14 amino acids. The CDR3 spells CASSESGANQPQHF. CDR3 coding DNA: TGTGCCAGCAGTGAATCAGGGGCGAATCAGCCCCAGCATTTT.

V gene TRBV19 combines with J gene TRBJ2-5; no clear D. Germline CDR1 reads LNHDA; CDR2 reads SQIVND (reference sequence). V was clipped by 1 base and J by 4 bases, with 7 bases between them. The CDR3 spans 13 residues. Here the CDR3 DNA reads TGTGCCAGTAGTATAGGAGGAGTAGAGACCCAGTACTTC. This sequence encodes CASSIGGVETQYF.

This sequence joins TRBV10-1 and TRBJ1-3; D unresolved. Trimming shortened V by 8 bases and J by 4 bases, and 18 bases separated the two germline ends. The CDR3 loop spans 15 amino acids. The germline V gene encodes CDR1 WNHNN and CDR2 SYGVQD (reference sequence). In DNA form, the CDR3 reads TGCGCCAGCTATGGGCCCTACCGTACCGGAAACACCATATATTTT. It is translated as CASYGPYRTGNTIYF.

V gene TRBV7-9 combines with J gene TRBJ1-5, with TRBD1 as a possible D gene (5 bases). In germline, CDR1 is SEHNR, CDR2 FQNEAQ (reference sequence). The CDR3 consists of 15 residues. The germline V and J ends were trimmed by 1 base and 6 bases, with 13 bases remaining between them. CDR3 nucleotides: TGTGCCAGCAGCTTAGACCCTGGGGGGAGTCAGCCCCAGCATTTT. It yields the protein CASSLDPGGSQPQHF.

This clone was counted between two and nine times. The rearrangement joins TRBV5-4 to TRBJ2-7; the D gene is possibly TRBD1 (5 bases). CDR1 and CDR2 (germline): SGHNT, YYREEE (reference sequence). Trimming shortened V by 0 bases and J by 3 bases, and 16 bases separated the two germline ends. The CDR3 consists of 16 residues. DNA of the CDR3: TGTGCCAGCAGCTTGGATTCAGGGCGAAGTTACTACGAGCAGTACTTC. Translation: CASSLDSGRSYYEQYF.

The chain combines TRBV9 with TRBJ2-7, with TRBD1 matching 8 bases. J lost 4 bases, V lost 4 bases, and 4 bases had no gene match. Germline CDR1 is SGDLS and CDR2 is YYNGEE. CDR3 length equals 13 residues. The CDR3 loop is CASSSRGQYEQYF. The CDR3 nucleotides are TGTGCCAGCAGCTCCAGGGGGCAGTACGAGCAGTACTTC.

The table lists this clone with a few counts. This chain links TRBV19 with TRBJ1-1; the D is unclear. This CDR3 comprises 13 residues. Germline V gives CDR1 LNHDA, CDR2 SQIVND (reference sequence). V lost 7 bases, J lost 0 bases, and 9 bases lay in between. CDR3 nucleotides: TGTGCCAGTACCTTAGTGTTGAACACTGAAGCTTTCTTT. It yields the protein CASTLVLNTEAFF.

J is TRBJ2-5 and V is TRBV27, with a tentative D call TRBD1 (6 bases). The J call may be incorrect, as the DNA end agrees better with TRBJ2-7. The CDR3 loop spans 15 amino acids. CDR1 and CDR2 from the germline V gene are MNHEY and SMNVEV (reference sequence). The CDR3 reads CASPCRQGSFYEQYF. Written as DNA, the CDR3 is TGTGCCAGCCCTTGCCGCCAGGGGAGTTTTTACGAGCAGTACTTC.

The CDR3 DNA sequence: TGTGCCAGCAGCGTACCCTTGGCGGGGGGTCGGACATATACGCAGTATTTT. Its translation: CASSVPLAGGRTYTQYF. The rearrangement joins TRBV9 to TRBJ2-3; 8 bases are shared with TRBD2. CDR1 is SGDLS and CDR2 is YYNGEE in the germline V gene. V trimming: 1 base; J trimming: 7 bases; junction bases outside the gene matches: 14. The CDR3 is 17 residues long.

Turning to this clone: An end of the junction differs from the germline gene, which may be a read error. The V call is TRBV7-9, the J call TRBJ2-1; 9 bases fit TRBD2. CDR3 length: 15 residues. Germline V gives CDR1 SEHNR, CDR2 FQNEAQ (reference sequence). The CDR3 region is CSSSRPGLATNEQFF. CDR3 DNA sequence: TGTTCCAGCAGCCGTCCCGGACTAGCGACCAATGAGCAGTTCTTC.

The CDR3, as DNA: TGTGCCAGCAGCCCCCGACAGGCTGGTGAGCAGTACTTC. It is translated as CASSPRQAGEQYF. The chain links TRBV14 to TRBJ2-7; perhaps TRBD1 as D (6 bases). With 4 bases removed from V and 7 bases from J, the gap between germline ends came to 14 bases. CDR1 is SGHDN, CDR2 FVKESK, per germline. This CDR3 has 13 residues.

This chain connects TRBV30 to TRBJ2-7; 12 nucleotides align to TRBD1. The germline CDR1 and CDR2 sequences are GTSNPN and SVGIG (reference sequence). There are 13 residues in the CDR3. The CDR3, as DNA: TGTGCTATTTCGGGACAGGGGGCGAGGGAGCAGTACTTC. Translating it yields CAISGQGAREQYF. Based on the CDR3 plus reference TRBV30 and TRBJ2-7, the full variable domain is SQTIHQWPATLVQPVGSPLSLECTVEGTSNPNLYWYRQAAGRGLQLLFYSVGIGQISSEVPQNLSASRPQDRQFILSSKKLLLSDSGFYLCAISGQGAREQYFGPGTRLTVT.

This rearrangement joins TRBV2 to TRBJ2-7; possible D gene TRBD1, 6 bases. The CDR3 has 14 amino acids. CDR1 and CDR2 from the germline V gene are SNHLY and FYNNEI. Trimming took 6 bases from V and 0 from J, leaving 12 bases between them. CDR3 loop: CASRETGDSYEQYF. CDR3 bases: TGTGCCAGCAGGGAGACAGGCGACTCCTACGAGCAGTACTTC.

The chain couples TRBV30 to TRBJ2-7, with D perhaps TRBD1 (7 bases). The CDR3 loop spans 14 amino acids. CDR1 and CDR2 from the germline V gene are GTSNPN and SVGIG (reference sequence). Trimming pared 0 bases from V and 4 bases from J, leaving 13 bases between. CDR3 loop: CAWSVSGGSYEQYF. Here the CDR3 DNA reads TGTGCCTGGAGTGTTTCAGGGGGGAGTTACGAGCAGTACTTC.

The chain links TRBV5-1 to TRBJ1-1; D is unclear. CDR1 and CDR2 (germline): SGHRS, YFSETQ. Trimming took off 2 bases at V and 1 base at J, with 6 bases between the two ends. The CDR3 spans 13 residues. CDR3: CASSFSRNTEAFF. The DNA for the CDR3 is TGCGCCAGCAGCTTTAGCAGGAACACTGAAGCTTTCTTT.

Only one count was recorded for this clone. This chain uses TRBV27 with TRBJ1-1; a weak D match, TRBD1 (5 bases). The CDR3 is made up of 16 amino acids. Germline V gives CDR1 MNHEY, CDR2 SMNVEV (reference sequence). The V gene lost 2 bases and the J gene lost 3 bases, with 16 bases spanning the gap. In DNA, the CDR3 is TGTGCCAGCAGTTTAGGGGCGGGGACCAAGGACACTGAAGCTTTCTTT. Encoded protein: CASSLGAGTKDTEAFF.

V gene TRBV7-9 combines with J gene TRBJ2-1; D call uncertain. CDR1 and CDR2 (germline): SEHNR, FQNEAQ (reference sequence). The CDR3 has 13 residues. V lost 4 bases to trimming and J lost 3 bases, with 7 bases between them. CDR3 sequence reads: CASSSTSYNEQFF. In nucleotides, the CDR3 is TGTGCCAGCAGCTCGACAAGCTACAATGAGCAGTTCTTC.

This chain links TRBV7-2 with TRBJ1-2; D is perhaps TRBD1 (6 bases). The ends were cut back, 5 bases at V and 3 bases at J, with 10 bases in the middle. Germline V gene data show CDR1 as SGHTA and CDR2 as FQGNSA. The CDR3 contains 13 residues. The CDR3 loop reads CASSTRTDYGYTF. The CDR3 nucleotides are TGTGCCAGCAGCACACGGACAGACTATGGCTACACCTTC.

J is TRBJ2-2 and V is TRBV27; 9 bases match TRBD1. CDR1 and CDR2 from the germline V gene are MNHEY and SMNVEV (reference sequence). The CDR3 is 15 amino acids. V lost 6 bases and J lost 7; bases outside the gene matches: 9. This chain's CDR3 is CASSAGGQGGGELFF. CDR3 DNA sequence: TGTGCCAGCAGCGCTGGGGGACAGGGCGGCGGGGAGCTGTTTTTT.

This chain connects TRBV18 to TRBJ1-2; D possibly corresponds to TRBD1 (6 bases). Germline CDR1 KGHSH, CDR2 LQKENI. The CDR3 extends over 16 amino acids. Trimming took 2 bases from V and 4 from J, leaving 17 bases between them. For the CDR3, the DNA is TGTGCCAGCTCACCAGGACGACAGGAAAAATCCTATGGCTACACCTTC. Its translation is CASSPGRQEKSYGYTF.

The J gene is TRBJ1-6, the V gene TRBV2; possible D gene TRBD1, 6 bases. The V and J ends lost 4 bases and 5 bases respectively, with 12 bases between them. From germline, CDR1 is SNHLY and CDR2 FYNNEI. The CDR3 spans 15 residues. The CDR3 spells CASSALGTHNSPLHF. The CDR3 coding sequence is TGTGCCAGCAGTGCACTGGGGACACATAATTCACCCCTCCACTTT.

The rearrangement joins TRBV13 to TRBJ1-2, with D possibly matching TRBD1 (5 bases). V was cut by 2 bases and J by 8 bases, with 12 bases left in between. Germline values: CDR1 PRHDT, CDR2 FYEKMQ (reference sequence). The CDR3 has 13 amino acids. The CDR3: CASSLPGGGGYTF. The CDR3 nucleotides are TGTGCCAGCAGCTTACCTGGGGGAGGCGGCTACACCTTC.

CDR3 nucleotide sequence: TGTGCCAGCAGTGAGGGGGACAGCTCCTACGAGCAGTACTTC. This gives the protein CASSEGDSSYEQYF. The V and J genes are TRBV6-1 and TRBJ2-7, with 7 positions matching TRBD1. This CDR3 spans 14 amino acids. V shed 3 bases, J shed 0 bases, and the junction held 2 bases outside the gene matches. Germline CDR1 and CDR2: MNHNS and SASEGT.

Notes on this clone: The same CDR3 can be traced to other DNA sequences in this sample. V and J are TRBV7-9 and TRBJ1-5, with 10 bases identical to TRBD1. Germline V gene data show CDR1 as SEHNR and CDR2 as FQNEAQ (reference sequence). The CDR3 spans 17 residues. V was pared by 1 base and J by 0 bases, with 3 bases of the junction left unmatched. CDR3 nucleotides: TGTGCCAGCAGCTTAGGGACAGGGGGACGTAGCAATCAGCCCCAGCATTTT. This codes for CASSLGTGGRSNQPQHF.

V gene TRBV6-5 combines with J gene TRBJ1-1; weak D call: TRBD1 (5 bases). V was pared by 5 bases and J by 2 bases, with 12 bases between. Germline CDR1 is MNHEY and CDR2 is SVGAGI. The CDR3 extends over 14 amino acids. CDR3 amino acids: CASSHRTPNTEAFF. In nucleotides, the CDR3 is TGTGCCAGCAGTCATCGGACACCTAACACTGAAGCTTTCTTT.